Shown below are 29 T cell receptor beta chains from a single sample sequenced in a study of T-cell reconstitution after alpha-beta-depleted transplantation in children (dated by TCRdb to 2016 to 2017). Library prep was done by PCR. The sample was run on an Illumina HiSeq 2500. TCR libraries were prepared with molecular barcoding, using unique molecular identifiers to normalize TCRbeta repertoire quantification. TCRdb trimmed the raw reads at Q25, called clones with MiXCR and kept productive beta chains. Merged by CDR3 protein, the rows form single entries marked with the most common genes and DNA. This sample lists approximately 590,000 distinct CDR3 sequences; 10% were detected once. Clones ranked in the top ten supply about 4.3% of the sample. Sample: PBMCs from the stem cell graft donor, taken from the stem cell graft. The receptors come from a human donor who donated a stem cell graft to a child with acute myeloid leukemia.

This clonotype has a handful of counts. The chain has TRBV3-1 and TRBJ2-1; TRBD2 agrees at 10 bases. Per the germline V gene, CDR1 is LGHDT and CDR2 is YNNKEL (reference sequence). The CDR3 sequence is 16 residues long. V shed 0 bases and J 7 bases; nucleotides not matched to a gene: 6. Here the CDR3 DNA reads TGTGCCAGCAGCCAAGATTCAGGGACTAGCGCAAATGAGCAGTTCTTC. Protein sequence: CASSQDSGTSANEQFF.

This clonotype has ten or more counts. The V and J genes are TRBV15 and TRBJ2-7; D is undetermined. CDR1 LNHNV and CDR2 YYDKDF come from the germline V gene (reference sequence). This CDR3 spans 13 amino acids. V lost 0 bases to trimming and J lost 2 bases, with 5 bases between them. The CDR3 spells CATSRDFTYEQYF. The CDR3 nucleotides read TGTGCCACCAGCAGAGATTTTACCTACGAGCAGTACTTC.

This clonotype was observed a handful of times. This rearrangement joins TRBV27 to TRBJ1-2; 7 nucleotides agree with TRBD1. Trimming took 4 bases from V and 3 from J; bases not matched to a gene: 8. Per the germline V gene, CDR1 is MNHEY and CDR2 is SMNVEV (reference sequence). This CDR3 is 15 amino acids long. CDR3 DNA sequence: TGTGCCAGCAGTTCTCAAACCGGGACAGACTATGGCTACACCTTC. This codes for CASSSQTGTDYGYTF.

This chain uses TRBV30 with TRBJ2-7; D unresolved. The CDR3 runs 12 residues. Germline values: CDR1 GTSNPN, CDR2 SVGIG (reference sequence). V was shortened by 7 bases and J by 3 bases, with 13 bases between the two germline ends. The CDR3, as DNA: TGTGCCTCAGAGGACCCCTTCTACGAGCAGTACTTC. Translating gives CASEDPFYEQYF. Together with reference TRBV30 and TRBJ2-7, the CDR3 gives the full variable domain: SQTIHQWPATLVQPVGSPLSLECTVEGTSNPNLYWYRQAAGRGLQLLFYSVGIGQISSEVPQNLSASRPQDRQFILSSKKLLLSDSGFYLCASEDPFYEQYFGPGTRLTVT.

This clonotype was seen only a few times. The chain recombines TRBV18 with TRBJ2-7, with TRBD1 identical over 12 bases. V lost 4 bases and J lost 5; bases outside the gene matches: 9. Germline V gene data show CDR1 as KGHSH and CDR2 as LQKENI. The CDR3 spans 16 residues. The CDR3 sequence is CASSHFGGQGAHEQYF. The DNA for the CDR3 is TGTGCCAGCTCACACTTCGGGGGACAGGGGGCCCACGAGCAGTACTTC. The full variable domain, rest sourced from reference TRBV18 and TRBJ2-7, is NAGVMQNPRHLVRRRGQEARLRCSPMKGHSHVYWYRQLPEEGLKFMVYLQKENIIDESGMPKERFSAEFPKEGPSILRIQQVVRGDSAAYFCASSHFGGQGAHEQYFGPGTRLTVT.

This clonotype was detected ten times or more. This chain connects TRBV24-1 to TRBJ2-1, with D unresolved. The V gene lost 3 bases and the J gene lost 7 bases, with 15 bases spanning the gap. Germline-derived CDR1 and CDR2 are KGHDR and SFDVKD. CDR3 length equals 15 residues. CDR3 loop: CATSDTSTSGNEQFF. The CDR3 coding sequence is TGTGCCACCAGTGATACCTCGACCTCCGGGAATGAGCAGTTCTTC.

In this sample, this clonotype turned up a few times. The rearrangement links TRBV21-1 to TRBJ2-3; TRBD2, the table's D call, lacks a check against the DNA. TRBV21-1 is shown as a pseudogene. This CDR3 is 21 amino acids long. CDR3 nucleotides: TGTGCCAGCAGCAAAGCGCTTTTATATGGGACTAGCGGGAGTAGGACAGATACGCAGTATTTT. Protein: CASSKALLYGTSGSRTDTQYF.

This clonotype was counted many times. The CDR3 DNA reads TGTGCCAGCAGCGTAGAGGGACTCTCTACCCATGAGCAGTTCTTC. Translating gives CASSVEGLSTHEQFF. The J gene is TRBJ2-1, the V gene TRBV9, with D possibly being TRBD2 (6 bases). Trimming removed 0 bases at V and 8 bases at J, with 15 bases between. The germline V gene has CDR1 SGDLS and CDR2 YYNGEE. CDR3 length: 15 residues.

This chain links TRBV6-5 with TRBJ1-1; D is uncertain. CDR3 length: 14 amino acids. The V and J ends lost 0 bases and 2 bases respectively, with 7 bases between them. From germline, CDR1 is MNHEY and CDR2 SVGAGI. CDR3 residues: CASSYSPSNTEAFF. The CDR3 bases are TGTGCCAGCAGTTACTCTCCGAGTAACACTGAAGCTTTCTTT.

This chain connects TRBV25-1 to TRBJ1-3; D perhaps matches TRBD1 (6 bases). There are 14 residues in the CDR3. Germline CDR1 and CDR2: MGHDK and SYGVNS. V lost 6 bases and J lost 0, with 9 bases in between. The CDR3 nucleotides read TGTGCCAGCAGGGACAGCCACTCTGGAAACACCATATATTTT. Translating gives CASRDSHSGNTIYF.

The chain's CDR3 is CASSLYGQGFPNTEAFF. The CDR3 nucleotides read TGTGCCAGCAGTTTATACGGACAGGGCTTCCCGAACACTGAAGCTTTCTTT. The J gene is TRBJ1-1, the V gene TRBV12-3 or TRBV12-4, with 8 positions matching TRBD1. This CDR3 is 17 amino acids long. V dropped 2 bases and J dropped 1; count of bases not matched to a gene: 9.

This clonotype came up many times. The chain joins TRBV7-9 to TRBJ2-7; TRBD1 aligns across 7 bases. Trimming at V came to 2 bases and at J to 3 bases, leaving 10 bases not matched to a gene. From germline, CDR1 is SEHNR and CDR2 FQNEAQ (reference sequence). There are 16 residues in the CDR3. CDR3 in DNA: TGTGCCAGCAGCTTAATGGGACAGCCGACATACTACGAGCAGTACTTC. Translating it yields CASSLMGQPTYYEQYF.

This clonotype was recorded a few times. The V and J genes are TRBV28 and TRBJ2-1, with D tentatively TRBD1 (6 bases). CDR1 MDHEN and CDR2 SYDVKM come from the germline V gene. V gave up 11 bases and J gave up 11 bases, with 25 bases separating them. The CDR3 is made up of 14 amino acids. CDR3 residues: CALGGSQAGEKQFF. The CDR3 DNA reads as TGTGCCTTGGGCGGTTCGCAGGCAGGGGAAAAGCAGTTCTTC.

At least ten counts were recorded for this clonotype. The CDR3 spells CASGREKNIQYF. The DNA of the CDR3 is TGTGCCAGCGGGAGGGAGAAAAACATTCAGTACTTC. The V gene is TRBV6-5, the J gene TRBJ2-4; 7 positions agree with TRBD2. The CDR3 covers 12 residues. Losses at the gene ends were 8 bases for V and 4 bases for J; bases not matched to a gene: 2. Germline CDR1 and CDR2: MNHEY and SVGAGI.

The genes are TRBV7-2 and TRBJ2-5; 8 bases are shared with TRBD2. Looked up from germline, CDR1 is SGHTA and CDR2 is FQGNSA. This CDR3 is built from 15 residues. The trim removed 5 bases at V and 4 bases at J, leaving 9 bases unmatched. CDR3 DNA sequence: TGTGCCAGCAGCAACGTCGGGAGGGGGGGAGAGACCCAGTACTTC. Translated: CASSNVGRGGETQYF.

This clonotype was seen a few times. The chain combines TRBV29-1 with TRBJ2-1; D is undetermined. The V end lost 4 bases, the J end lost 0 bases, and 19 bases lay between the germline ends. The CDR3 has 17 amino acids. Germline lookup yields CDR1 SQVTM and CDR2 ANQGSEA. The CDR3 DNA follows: TGCAGCGTTGGAGGCCCCGGTTTCCCTGGCTCCTACAATGAGCAGTTCTTC. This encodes CSVGGPGFPGSYNEQFF.

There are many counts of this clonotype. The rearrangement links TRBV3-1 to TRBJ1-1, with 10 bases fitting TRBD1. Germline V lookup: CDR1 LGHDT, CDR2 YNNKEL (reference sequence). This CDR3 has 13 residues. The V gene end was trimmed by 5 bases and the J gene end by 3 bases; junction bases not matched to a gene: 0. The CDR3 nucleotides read TGTGCCAGCAGCGGGACAGGGGACACTGAAGCTTTCTTT. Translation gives CASSGTGDTEAFF.

Here the CDR3 reads CAWSVMAGTDTQYF. The CDR3 nucleotides read TGTGCCTGGAGTGTAATGGCGGGCACAGATACGCAGTATTTT. The chain uses TRBV30 and TRBJ2-3; D is unresolved. CDR1 and CDR2 from the germline V gene are GTSNPN and SVGIG (reference sequence). V lost 0 bases and J lost 1, with 8 bases in between. CDR3 length equals 14 residues.

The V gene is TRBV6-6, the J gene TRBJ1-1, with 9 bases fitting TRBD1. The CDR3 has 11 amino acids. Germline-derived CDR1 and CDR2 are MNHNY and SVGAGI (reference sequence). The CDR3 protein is CSTGGDTEAFF. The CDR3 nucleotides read TGTTCCACAGGGGGCGACACTGAAGCTTTCTTT.

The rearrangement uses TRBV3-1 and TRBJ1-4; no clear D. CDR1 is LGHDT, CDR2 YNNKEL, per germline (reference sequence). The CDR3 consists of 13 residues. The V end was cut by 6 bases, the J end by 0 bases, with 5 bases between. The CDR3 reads CASRPATNEKLFF. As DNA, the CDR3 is TGTGCCAGCAGACCCGCAACTAATGAAAAACTGTTTTTT.

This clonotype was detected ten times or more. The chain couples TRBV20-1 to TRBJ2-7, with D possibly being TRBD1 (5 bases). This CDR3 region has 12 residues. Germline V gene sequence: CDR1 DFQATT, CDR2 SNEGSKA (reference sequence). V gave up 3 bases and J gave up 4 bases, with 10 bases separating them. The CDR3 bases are TGCAGTGCTAGTTGGCAGGGATACGAGCAGTACTTC. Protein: CSASWQGYEQYF.

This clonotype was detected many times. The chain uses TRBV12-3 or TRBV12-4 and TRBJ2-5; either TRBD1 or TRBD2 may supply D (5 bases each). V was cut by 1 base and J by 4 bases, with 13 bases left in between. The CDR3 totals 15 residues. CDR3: CASSLEGRGGETQYF. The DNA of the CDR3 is TGTGCCAGCAGTTTAGAGGGACGGGGCGGAGAGACCCAGTACTTC.

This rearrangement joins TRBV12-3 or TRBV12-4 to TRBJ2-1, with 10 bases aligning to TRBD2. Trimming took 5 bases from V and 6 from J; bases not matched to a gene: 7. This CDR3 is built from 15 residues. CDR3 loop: CASSLGTSAFNEQFF. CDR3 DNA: TGTGCCAGCAGTCTCGGGACTAGCGCCTTCAATGAGCAGTTCTTC.

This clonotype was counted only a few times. Here the CDR3 reads CSVRGSDGYTF. In nucleotides, the CDR3 is TGCAGCGTGCGGGGGTCGGATGGCTACACCTTC. The chain is built from TRBV29-1 and TRBJ1-2; D may be TRBD1 (5 bases). This CDR3 is built from 11 residues. V was clipped by 6 bases and J by 6 bases, with 11 bases between them. Per the germline V gene, CDR1 is SQVTM and CDR2 is ANQGSEA. Full variable domain (rest looked up from reference TRBV29-1 and TRBJ1-2): SAVISQKPSRDICQRGTSLTIQCQVDSQVTMMFWYRQQPGQSLTLIATANQGSEATYESGFVIDKFPISRPNLTFSTLTVSNMSPEDSSIYLCSVRGSDGYTFGSGTRLTVV.

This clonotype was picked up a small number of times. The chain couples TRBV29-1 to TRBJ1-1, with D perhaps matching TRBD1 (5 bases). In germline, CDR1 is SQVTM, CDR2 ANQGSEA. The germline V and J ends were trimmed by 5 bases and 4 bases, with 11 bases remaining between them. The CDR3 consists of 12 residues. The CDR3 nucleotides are TGCAGCGTTTCTAACGGGGCCACTGAAGCTTTCTTT. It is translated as CSVSNGATEAFF.

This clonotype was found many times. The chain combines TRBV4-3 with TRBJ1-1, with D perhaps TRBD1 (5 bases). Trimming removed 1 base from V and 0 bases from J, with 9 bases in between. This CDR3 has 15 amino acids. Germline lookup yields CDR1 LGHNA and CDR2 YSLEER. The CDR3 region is CASSQVAGLNTEAFF. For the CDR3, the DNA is TGCGCCAGCAGCCAAGTAGCGGGACTGAACACTGAAGCTTTCTTT.

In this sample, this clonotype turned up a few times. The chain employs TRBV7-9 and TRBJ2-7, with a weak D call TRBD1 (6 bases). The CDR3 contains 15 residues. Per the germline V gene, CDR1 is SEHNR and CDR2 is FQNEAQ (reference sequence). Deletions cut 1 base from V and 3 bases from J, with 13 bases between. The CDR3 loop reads CASSLEVPGDYEQYF. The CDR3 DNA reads TGTGCCAGCAGCTTAGAGGTACCAGGGGACTACGAGCAGTACTTC.

DNA of the CDR3: TGCAGTGCTAGAGATCTTTCACCCGAGCAGTACTTC. Encoded protein: CSARDLSPEQYF. This sequence joins TRBV20-1 and TRBJ2-7; unclear D gene. Germline V gives CDR1 DFQATT, CDR2 SNEGSKA (reference sequence). The length of the CDR3 is 12 residues. The V gene lost 0 bases and the J gene lost 6 bases, with 9 bases spanning the gap.

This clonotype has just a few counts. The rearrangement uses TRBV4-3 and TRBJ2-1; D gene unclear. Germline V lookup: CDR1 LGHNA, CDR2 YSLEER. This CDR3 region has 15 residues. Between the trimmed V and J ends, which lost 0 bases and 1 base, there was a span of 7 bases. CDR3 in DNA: TGCGCCAGCAGCCAAGATTGGGGATCCTACAATGAGCAGTTCTTC. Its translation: CASSQDWGSYNEQFF.